The 4 T cell receptor beta chains below were found in one sample sequenced in a study of T cell repertoires in cytomegalovirus infection. Their target antigens are unknown. Via MiXCR, TCRdb re-called the reads, giving one row per CDR3 protein. The sample consists of about 570,000 distinct CDR3 sequences, almost 40% of them appearing once. The sequencing here drew on cultured PBMCs, taken from culture after CMV antigen stimulation. The receptors were sampled from a human donor in good health (CMV status not recorded). Some clones in this sample may be carry-over from other donors' samples.

This chain connects TRBV29-1 to TRBJ1-2; possible D gene TRBD1, 6 bases. The CDR3 spans 15 residues. V was shortened by 0 bases and J by 8 bases, with 19 bases between the two germline ends. Germline values: CDR1 SQVTM, CDR2 ANQGSEA. CDR3 residues: CSVEDPRTAPVGYTF. CDR3 nucleotides: TGCAGCGTTGAAGACCCCAGGACAGCGCCTGTGGGCTACACCTTC.

A few counts support this clonotype. V and J are TRBV6-1 and TRBJ1-3, with D possibly TRBD1 on 6 matching bases. This CDR3 is built from 16 residues. Germline V gene data show CDR1 as MNHNS and CDR2 as SASEGT. Trimming removed 1 base at V and 5 bases at J, with 15 bases between. DNA for the CDR3: TGTGCCAGCAGTGAAGGGGGGGGGCGCGGTAGAAACACCATATATTTT. Translated: CASSEGGGRGRNTIYF.

The chain is built from TRBV7-2 and TRBJ1-1; unclear D gene. Per germline, CDR1 SGHTA and CDR2 FQGNSA. V lost 1 base and J 1 base, leaving 13 bases between the germline ends. The CDR3 is made up of 16 amino acids. The CDR3 nucleotides read TGTGCCAGCAGCTTAGTCCTGCTCCCCGGGAACACTGAAGCTTTCTTT. Its translation: CASSLVLLPGNTEAFF. Using reference TRBV7-2 and TRBJ1-1 for the parts outside the CDR3, the full variable domain is GAGVSQSPSNKVTEKGKDVELRCDPISGHTALYWYRQSLGQGLEFLIYFQGNSAPDKSGLPSDRFSAERTGGSVSTLTIQRTQQEDSAVYLCASSLVLLPGNTEAFFGQGTRLTVV.

This clonotype occurred many times. The genes are TRBV7-2 and TRBJ2-5; 14 nucleotides match TRBD2. In germline, CDR1 is SGHTA, CDR2 FQGNSA. V shed 5 bases and J 5 bases; nucleotides not matched to a gene: 7. The CDR3 has 16 amino acids. CDR3 in amino acids: CASSPGTSGGGETQYF. The CDR3 nucleotides read TGTGCCAGCAGCCCCGGGACTAGCGGGGGTGGTGAGACCCAGTACTTC.